These 24 T cell receptor beta chains were sequenced from one sample in a study of cytomegalovirus exposure and HLA in healthy donors. The PCR employed 60 Vbeta primers together with 13 Jbeta primers. Sequenced by immunoSEQ multiplex PCR; TCRdb stores in-frame clones only, minus some. Among about 140,000 clones, 77% were seen once, and the ten largest hold around 1.5%. Sequencing was performed on PBMCs. These receptors originate from a female donor in good health and CMV-seronegative.

This clone came up a few times. The gene calls are TRBV6-6 and TRBJ1-5; perhaps TRBD1 as D (5 bases). Trimming removed 5 bases at V and 4 bases at J, with 12 bases between. The CDR3 covers 14 residues. CDR1 and CDR2 (germline): MNHNY, SVGAGI (reference sequence). The CDR3 sequence is CASSPTSGNQPQHF. CDR3 DNA: TGTGCCAGCAGTCCGACTTCAGGGAATCAGCCCCAGCATTTT.

This clone was counted a few times. The V call is TRBV6-5, the J call TRBJ2-5; possibly TRBD1 for D (5 bases). Trimming took 5 bases from V and 4 from J, leaving 11 bases between them. The germline gives CDR1 MNHEY, CDR2 SVGAGI. The CDR3 is 13 amino acids. CDR3 in amino acids: CASSARGRETQYF. CDR3 bases: TGTGCCAGCAGTGCTAGGGGCCGAGAGACCCAGTACTTC.

This chain joins TRBV18 and TRBJ1-3; D is ambiguous. CDR1 and CDR2 (germline): KGHSH, LQKENI. Trimming cost V 5 bases and J 1 base, with 9 bases left between them. The CDR3 runs to 14 residues. CDR3 nucleotide sequence: TGTGCCAGCTCAAAAACAGATTCTGGAAACACCATATATTTT. Translating gives CASSKTDSGNTIYF.

The rearrangement joins TRBV6-6 to TRBJ1-2; TRBD1 is a possible D gene (6 bases). The CDR3 totals 14 residues. V shed 7 bases and J shed 2 bases, with 14 bases lying between them. Germline V lookup: CDR1 MNHNY, CDR2 SVGAGI (reference sequence). The CDR3 loop reads CASIQGRGNYGYTF. The DNA for the CDR3 is TGTGCCAGCATCCAGGGGAGGGGGAACTATGGCTACACCTTC.

The CDR3 here is CAWKLAGDQETQYF. The CDR3 DNA reads as TGTGCCTGGAAACTAGCGGGTGATCAAGAGACCCAGTACTTC. This chain connects TRBV30 to TRBJ2-5, with 9 bases fitting TRBD2. With V trimmed by 4 bases and J by 2 bases, 5 bases remained unmatched. The CDR3 totals 14 residues. CDR1 GTSNPN and CDR2 SVGIG come from the germline V gene (reference sequence). Drawing the rest from reference TRBV30 and TRBJ2-5, the complete variable domain is SQTIHQWPATLVQPVGSPLSLECTVEGTSNPNLYWYRQAAGRGLQLLFYSVGIGQISSEVPQNLSASRPQDRQFILSSKKLLLSDSGFYLCAWKLAGDQETQYFGPGTRLLVL.

This chain links TRBV30 with TRBJ1-1; 7 bases match TRBD1. Germline CDR1 is GTSNPN and CDR2 is SVGIG (reference sequence). CDR3 length: 11 amino acids. The V gene end was trimmed by 1 base and the J gene end by 10 bases; junction bases not matched to a gene: 3. DNA for the CDR3: TGTGCCTGGAGTGAGGGGGCCAGAGCTTTCTTT. It specifies CAWSEGARAFF.

The chain links TRBV2 to TRBJ2-3, with TRBD2 matching over 10 bases. The CDR3 covers 15 residues. Germline V CDR1 and CDR2: SNHLY, FYNNEI. The V gene end was trimmed by 4 bases and the J gene end by 3 bases; junction bases not matched to a gene: 4. CDR3: CASSGTSGGTDTQYF. The CDR3 bases are TGTGCCAGCAGTGGGACTAGCGGAGGGACAGATACGCAGTATTTT. The variable domain in full, with the rest retrieved from reference TRBV2 and TRBJ2-3, is EPEVTQTPSHQVTQMGQEVILRCVPISNHLYFYWYRQILGQKVEFLVSFYNNEISEKSEIFDDQFSVERPDGSNFTLKIRSTKLEDSAMYFCASSGTSGGTDTQYFGPGTRLTVL.

In its sample, this clone was seen a few times. The chain recombines TRBV5-6 with TRBJ1-5; the D gene is possibly TRBD1 (5 bases). Trimming shortened V by 2 bases and J by 3 bases, and 12 bases separated the two germline ends. The CDR3 contains 15 residues. Germline V gene lookup returns CDR1 SGHDT and CDR2 YYEEEE. The DNA of the CDR3 is TGTGCCAGCAGCTTTTACGGCAGGGTCAATCAGCCCCAGCATTTT. It yields the protein CASSFYGRVNQPQHF.

J is TRBJ2-1 and V is TRBV28; a possible D gene is TRBD2 (5 bases). This CDR3 is built from 15 residues. Per germline, CDR1 MDHEN and CDR2 SYDVKM. V was shortened by 5 bases and J by 1 base, with 12 bases between the two germline ends. CDR3 protein: CASSGVGGSYNEQFF. CDR3 sequence (DNA): TGTGCCAGCAGTGGTGTAGGAGGTTCCTACAATGAGCAGTTCTTC.

The chain carries TRBV29-1 and TRBJ1-4, with 9 bases matching TRBD1. The CDR3 runs to 14 residues. V shed 6 bases and J 7 bases; nucleotides not matched to a gene: 9. Germline V gives CDR1 SQVTM, CDR2 ANQGSEA. CDR3 residues: CSVGPGQGLEKLFF. The CDR3 bases are TGCAGCGTCGGACCGGGACAGGGTCTTGAAAAACTGTTTTTT.

V is TRBV5-8 and J is TRBJ2-7; 8 bases are a match to TRBD1. V lost 0 bases and J lost 2; bases outside the gene matches: 13. The CDR3 extends over 18 amino acids. Germline-derived CDR1 and CDR2 are SGHTS and YDEGEE. The CDR3, as DNA: TGTGCCAGCAGCTTGGAACTCGGAGTCGGACAGGGAGCCTACGAGCAGTACTTC. Its protein product is CASSLELGVGQGAYEQYF.

The count of this clone is one. The chain employs TRBV6-1 and TRBJ1-1; 7 bases fit TRBD1. The CDR3 consists of 15 residues. Trimming at V came to 7 bases and at J to 7 bases, leaving 15 bases not matched to a gene. Germline V gene data show CDR1 as MNHNS and CDR2 as SASEGT. The CDR3 is CASTTAATGSLEAFF. In DNA form, the CDR3 reads TGTGCCAGCACCACCGCCGCGACAGGGAGCCTTGAAGCTTTCTTT.

The chain couples TRBV4-1 to TRBJ2-1, with unresolved D. From germline, CDR1 is MGHRA and CDR2 YSYEKL. Trimming cost V 2 bases and J 5 bases, with 10 bases left between them. The CDR3 is 14 amino acids. DNA for the CDR3: TGCGCCAGCAGCCAACCTATTAAACACAATGAGCAGTTCTTC. Translation gives CASSQPIKHNEQFF.

CDR3 residues: CASSQELGSPLHF. The CDR3 nucleotides read TGTGCCAGCAGCCAAGAGCTCGGGTCACCCCTCCACTTT. The chain uses TRBV14 and TRBJ1-6; D is unresolved. V shed 0 bases and J shed 10 bases, with 7 bases lying between them. This CDR3 spans 13 amino acids. Germline V gives CDR1 SGHDN, CDR2 FVKESK.

This clone was detected once. V usage is TRBV25-1 and J usage is TRBJ2-3; TRBD2 matches 12 bases. Trimming took 8 bases from V and 0 from J; bases not matched to a gene: 6. CDR3 length: 16 amino acids. Germline assignment: CDR1 MGHDK and CDR2 SYGVNS. For the CDR3, the DNA is TGTGCCAGCGACAGCGGACTAGCGGGAAGCACAGATACGCAGTATTTT. It translates to CASDSGLAGSTDTQYF.

The V gene is TRBV11-2, the J gene TRBJ1-6; 8 nucleotides line up with TRBD1. Germline V gene lookup returns CDR1 SGHAT and CDR2 FQNNGV. The CDR3 runs to 14 residues. J gave up 9 bases and V 1 base, and 2 bases lay outside the gene matches. The CDR3 DNA reads as TGTGCCAGCAGCTTAGGGACAGGGTTTTCACCCCTCCACTTT. It codes for CASSLGTGFSPLHF.

The chain recombines TRBV19 with TRBJ2-7, with 7 bases that match TRBD2. The CDR3 has 15 residues. Germline V gene sequence: CDR1 LNHDA, CDR2 SQIVND (reference sequence). The ends lost 7 bases at V and 2 bases at J; junction bases unmatched: 11. This chain's CDR3 is CASKPELAGAYEQYF. CDR3 sequence (DNA): TGTGCCAGTAAGCCGGAGTTGGCGGGGGCCTACGAGCAGTACTTC.

The V and J genes are TRBV28 and TRBJ1-5, with D possibly matching TRBD1 (5 bases). The CDR3 is 15 amino acids. Trimming left V 3 bases short and J 0 bases short, with 9 bases between. Germline assignment: CDR1 MDHEN and CDR2 SYDVKM. In DNA, the CDR3 is TGTGCCAGCAGTTTGGGGGGAAATAGCAATCAGCCCCAGCATTTT. Its protein product is CASSLGGNSNQPQHF.

The V and J genes are TRBV7-2 and TRBJ1-1, with 9 bases fitting TRBD1. Per the germline V gene, CDR1 is SGHTA and CDR2 is FQGNSA. The CDR3 spans 17 residues. V shed 2 bases, J shed 1 base, and the junction held 8 bases outside the gene matches. The CDR3 DNA follows: TGTGCCAGCAGCTTAATCGGACAGGGGAATGGGAACACTGAAGCTTTCTTT. It translates to CASSLIGQGNGNTEAFF.

The table lists this clone with a few counts. V gene TRBV6-1 combines with J gene TRBJ2-7, with D perhaps TRBD2 (6 bases). The CDR3 covers 14 residues. V was shortened by 7 bases and J by 6 bases, with 19 bases between the two germline ends. CDR1 is MNHNS and CDR2 is SASEGT in the germline V gene. The CDR3 DNA follows: TGTGCCAGCATCGAAGTGGAGGGAGTAGGCGAGCAGTACTTC. Its translation is CASIEVEGVGEQYF.

V and J are TRBV4-1 and TRBJ1-1; no reliable D call. CDR1 is MGHRA, CDR2 YSYEKL, per germline. The CDR3 consists of 14 residues. V lost 1 base, J lost 2 bases, and 8 bases lay in between. The CDR3 DNA reads TGCGCCAGCAGCCAAGCCCGGGATAACACTGAAGCTTTCTTT. This sequence encodes CASSQARDNTEAFF.

The chain joins TRBV20-1 to TRBJ2-7; 9 nucleotides line up with TRBD1. The length of the CDR3 is 10 residues. Germline CDR1 reads DFQATT; CDR2 reads SNEGSKA (reference sequence). The CDR3 sequence: CGTGSSEQYF. CDR3 DNA sequence: TGCGGGACAGGGTCTAGCGAGCAGTACTTC.

The chain has TRBV28 and TRBJ1-2, with D perhaps TRBD1 (6 bases). Trimming stripped 7 bases from V and 8 bases from J, with 14 bases between. CDR3 size: 12 residues. In germline, CDR1 is MDHEN, CDR2 SYDVKM. The CDR3 DNA sequence: TGTGCCAGCACCACAAGGGGGGGCGGCTACACCTTC. Translating it yields CASTTRGGGYTF.

The gene calls are TRBV28 and TRBJ1-5; tentative D call: TRBD1 (6 bases). Per the germline V gene, CDR1 is MDHEN and CDR2 is SYDVKM. This CDR3 spans 16 amino acids. Trimming left V 3 bases short and J 3 bases short, with 15 bases between. As DNA, the CDR3 is TGTGCCAGCAGTTTGGGGGCGGGGGGGGTCAATCAGCCCCAGCATTTT. Amino acid sequence: CASSLGAGGVNQPQHF.